What follows are 21 T cell receptor beta chains derived from one specimen sequenced in a study of T cell responses to AZD1222 COVID-19 vaccine. Assay used: immunoSEQ multiplex PCR; TCRdb lists only in-frame clones, some missing. The repertoire holds roughly 56,000 clones, with 81% as singletons. The sample consisted of peripheral blood, taken 28 days after the second AZD1222 dose. The source of these receptors is an adult who received the AZD1222 COVID-19 vaccine.

The V call is TRBV7-8, the J call TRBJ2-7, with no clear D. The CDR3 runs to 16 residues. Between the trimmed V and J ends, which lost 3 bases and 4 bases, there was a span of 19 bases. Germline V gene lookup returns CDR1 SGHVS and CDR2 FQNEAQ. DNA of the CDR3: TGTGCCAGCAGCTTTAATACGGACCGACCCCTATACGAGCAGTACTTC. It is translated as CASSFNTDRPLYEQYF. The entire variable domain, with the rest obtained from reference TRBV7-8 and TRBJ2-7, is as follows: GAGVSQSPRYKVAKRGQDVALRCDPISGHVSLFWYQQALGQGPEFLTYFQNEAQLDKSGLPSDRFFAERPEGSVSTLKIQRTQQEDSAVYLCASSFNTDRPLYEQYFGPGTRLTVT.

The chain links TRBV5-1 to TRBJ2-2, with TRBD1 matching over 8 bases. The CDR3 has 17 residues. J gave up 2 bases and V 4 bases, and 10 bases lay outside the gene matches. The germline gives CDR1 SGHRS, CDR2 YFSETQ. CDR3 in amino acids: CASSGGQGSGNTGELFF. The CDR3 coding sequence is TGCGCCAGCAGCGGTGGACAGGGAAGTGGTAACACCGGGGAGCTGTTTTTT.

This clone came up a few times. This chain uses TRBV12-3 or TRBV12-4 with TRBJ2-7; D is unclear. CDR3 length equals 13 residues. With 2 bases removed from V and 3 bases from J, the gap between germline ends came to 8 bases. CDR3 DNA sequence: TGTGCCAGCAGTTTAAGTAACAGCTACGAGCAGTACTTC. Translating it yields CASSLSNSYEQYF.

The V gene is TRBV3-1 (or the pseudogene TRBV3-2), the J gene TRBJ2-1; D unclear. The V gene's germline CDR1 is LGHDT and CDR2 YNNKEL (reference sequence). CDR3 length equals 12 residues. V gave up 0 bases and J gave up 14 bases, with 11 bases separating them. CDR3 residues: CASSQDLGLEFF. The CDR3 DNA is TGTGCCAGCAGCCAAGATCTAGGGTTGGAGTTCTTC.

This clone ranks as medium-sized. The rearrangement joins TRBV9 to TRBJ1-1, with 8 bases identical to TRBD1. The V gene's germline CDR1 is SGDLS and CDR2 YYNGEE. V was clipped by 0 bases and J by 3 bases; unmatched bases: 4. The CDR3 spans 15 residues. CDR3 loop: CASSVGSGGYTEAFF. The CDR3 DNA is TGTGCCAGCAGCGTAGGATCAGGGGGCTACACTGAAGCTTTCTTT.

The V call is TRBV28, the J call TRBJ1-5, with D uncertain. The CDR3 covers 11 residues. Between the trimmed V and J ends, which lost 5 bases and 5 bases, there was a span of 4 bases. Germline loops: CDR1 MDHEN, CDR2 SYDVKM. This CDR3 is CASSPDQPQHF. The CDR3 DNA is TGTGCCAGCAGTCCTGATCAGCCCCAGCATTTT.

The V gene is TRBV4-2, the J gene TRBJ1-2; 9 positions agree with TRBD1. The CDR3 covers 16 residues. Unmatched junction bases numbered 7, after V lost 3 bases and J lost 2 bases. Germline assignment: CDR1 LGHNA and CDR2 YNFKEQ. The CDR3 region is CASSHIGTGRNYGYTF. The CDR3, as DNA: TGTGCCAGCAGCCATATAGGGACAGGGAGGAACTATGGCTACACCTTC.

The chain couples TRBV28 to TRBJ2-2; TRBD2 is a possible D gene (5 bases). V was clipped by 6 bases and J by 5 bases, with 13 bases between them. Germline-derived CDR1 and CDR2 are MDHEN and SYDVKM. The CDR3 runs 14 residues. CDR3 sequence (DNA): TGTGCCAGCAGCCCTGGACTTTCGACCGGGGAGCTGTTTTTT. Translated: CASSPGLSTGELFF.

The chain is built from TRBV4-3 and TRBJ2-2; a weak D match, TRBD1 (6 bases). CDR1 and CDR2 (germline): LGHNA, YSLEER. V was pared by 2 bases and J by 5 bases, with 18 bases between. CDR3 length: 17 amino acids. The CDR3, as DNA: TGCGCCAGCAGCCAACCCCCCCCGGGCCAGGGGACCGGGGAGCTGTTTTTT. Translating gives CASSQPPPGQGTGELFF.

This sequence joins TRBV3-1 (or the pseudogene TRBV3-2) and TRBJ1-2; no reliable D call. Germline-derived CDR1 and CDR2 are LGHDT and YNNKEL (reference sequence). Deletions cut 0 bases from V and 1 base from J, with 6 bases between. The CDR3 is made up of 14 amino acids. The CDR3 DNA is TGTGCCAGCAGCCAAGATTGGGGTAACTATGGCTACACCTTC. Amino acid sequence: CASSQDWGNYGYTF.

A single count supports this clone. The rearrangement uses TRBV4-1 and TRBJ2-7; D gene unclear. There are 13 residues in the CDR3. Germline V gene lookup returns CDR1 MGHRA and CDR2 YSYEKL. V lost 1 base to trimming and J lost 6 bases, with 10 bases between them. CDR3 amino acids: CASSQGGFGEQYF. Here the CDR3 DNA reads TGCGCCAGCAGCCAAGGGGGTTTTGGCGAGCAGTACTTC.

The CDR3 DNA follows: TGCAGCGTTGCGGTGGCAAGATCTAATGAAAAACTGTTTTTT. Translating it yields CSVAVARSNEKLFF. V is TRBV29-1 and J is TRBJ1-4; no clear D gene. The V and J ends lost 4 bases and 3 bases respectively, with 12 bases between them. CDR1 and CDR2 (germline): SQVTM, ANQGSEA. CDR3 length: 14 residues.

The chain joins TRBV7-3 to TRBJ2-3; 11 nucleotides agree with TRBD2. The length of the CDR3 is 16 residues. The germline V gene encodes CDR1 SGHTA and CDR2 FQGTGA. After removal of 2 bases from V and 0 bases from J, the junction contained 1 base not matched to a gene. CDR3: CASSLRLAGSTDTQYF. CDR3 bases: TGTGCCAGCAGCTTACGACTAGCGGGAAGCACAGATACGCAGTATTTT.

This sequence joins TRBV30 and TRBJ1-2; no definite D call. This CDR3 is built from 11 residues. Trimming stripped 5 bases from V and 4 bases from J, with 8 bases between. Per germline, CDR1 GTSNPN and CDR2 SVGIG (reference sequence). The CDR3 loop reads CAWGSIYGYTF. CDR3 in DNA: TGTGCCTGGGGTAGTATCTATGGCTACACCTTC.

V is TRBV25-1 and J is TRBJ2-1; 8 bases are a match to TRBD2. Germline V gives CDR1 MGHDK, CDR2 SYGVNS. Losses at the gene ends were 0 bases for V and 8 bases for J; bases not matched to a gene: 9. This CDR3 is built from 16 residues. The CDR3 loop reads CASSEYQSGSFYEQFF. The CDR3 DNA is TGTGCCAGCAGTGAATATCAAAGCGGGAGTTTCTATGAGCAGTTCTTC. The entire variable domain, with the rest obtained from reference TRBV25-1 and TRBJ2-1, is as follows: EADIYQTPRYLVIGTGKKITLECSQTMGHDKMYWYQQDPGMELHLIHYSYGVNSTEKGDLSSESTVSRIRTEHFPLTLESARPSHTSQYLCASSEYQSGSFYEQFFGPGTRLTVL.

This chain connects TRBV7-9 to TRBJ1-2, with D uncertain. Trimming left V 6 bases short and J 5 bases short, with 10 bases between. The CDR3 sequence is 12 residues long. The V gene's germline CDR1 is SEHNR and CDR2 FQNEAQ (reference sequence). CDR3 nucleotide sequence: TGTGCCAGCAGTCCCCCCAAATATGGCTACACCTTC. Amino acids: CASSPPKYGYTF.

This clone appeared a few times. The chain carries TRBV6-5 and TRBJ1-5; 9 bases agree with TRBD1. The germline CDR1 and CDR2 sequences are MNHEY and SVGAGI. The CDR3 has 15 residues. J lost 0 bases, V lost 7 bases, and 4 bases had no gene match. CDR3 loop: CASIWTGDSNQPQHF. The CDR3 DNA is TGTGCCAGCATTTGGACAGGGGATAGCAATCAGCCCCAGCATTTT.

CDR3 DNA sequence: TGTGCCAGCAGAGTGGGGCAGACCTACGAGCAGTACTTC. It translates to CASRVGQTYEQYF. J is TRBJ2-7 and V is TRBV28; a weak D match, TRBD1 (5 bases). Trimming took 6 bases from V and 2 from J, leaving 11 bases between them. Germline CDR1 is MDHEN and CDR2 is SYDVKM. The CDR3 totals 13 residues.

The J gene is TRBJ1-2, the V gene TRBV7-8, with D possibly matching TRBD1 (5 bases). V lost 4 bases, J lost 9 bases, and 24 bases lay in between. The V gene's germline CDR1 is SGHVS and CDR2 FQNEAQ. This CDR3 comprises 16 residues. The CDR3 protein is CASSSPRGGDWLRYTF. The CDR3 coding sequence is TGTGCCAGCAGCTCCCCCCGGGGGGGGGATTGGCTTCGCTACACCTTC.

The chain employs TRBV28 and TRBJ2-7, with D possibly TRBD1 on 6 matching bases. Trimming pared 4 bases from V and 10 bases from J, leaving 11 bases between. This CDR3 contains 11 residues. The germline V gene has CDR1 MDHEN and CDR2 SYDVKM. CDR3 DNA sequence: TGTGCCAGCAGTTCGACAGGCAAACAGTACTTC. Its protein is CASSSTGKQYF.

This clone was found once. The chain has TRBV28 and TRBJ2-2; tentative D call: TRBD1 (6 bases). V was clipped by 4 bases and J by 5 bases, with 14 bases between them. CDR3 length: 15 amino acids. Germline assignment: CDR1 MDHEN and CDR2 SYDVKM. In DNA form, the CDR3 reads TGTGCCAGCAGTTCAGCCGGACAGAATACCGGGGAGCTGTTTTTT. As protein: CASSSAGQNTGELFF.